This TCR beta chain was documented in a study of blood T cell repertoires in COVID-19. Study summary: Acute-phase and convalescent COVID-19 samples originated in the United States, Italy and Spain. In each case, the material was cDNA or gDNA derived from T cells, B-cell-depleted T cells, or PBMCs.

V lost 5 bases and J lost 6, with 8 bases in between. The germline CDR1 and CDR2 sequences are SEHNR and FQNEAQ (reference sequence). The length of the CDR3 is 12 residues. Original methodology: By means of reference gene primer amplification, nucleated cell counts were estimated. Assay used: immunoSEQ multiplex PCR; TCRdb lists only in-frame clones, some missing. Clone size and V and J calls were adopted from that table, with D and trimming inferred from the DNA. The data show 200,000 to 250,000 clones, approximately 85% seen once. The clonotype was recovered from a woman between 50 and 59 years old with active or convalescent COVID-19. The V gene is TRBV7-9, the J gene TRBJ1-3, with D uncertain. Sequencing used peripheral blood. This CDR3 reads CASSPHLNTIYF. CDR3 bases: TGTGCCAGCAGCCCCCATTTAAACACCATATATTTT.